Included here is one TCR beta chain sequence, with context. As yet, its antigen is unknown. This specimen comes from a study of blood T cells in healthy people across ages. General study points: The lack of PBMC sorting stopped any conclusive naive versus antigen-experienced comparison.

In germline, CDR1 is SGDLS, CDR2 YYNGEE. The CDR3 runs to 13 residues. The V end was cut by 0 bases, the J end by 10 bases, with 11 bases between. Primers used in a second PCR of about 7 to 12 cycles were a sample-barcoded 5' primer and a J-beta primer mix. MiXCR was run by TCRdb on the 5' RACE reads, yielding one entry per CDR3 protein. The profile shows about 780,000 distinct CDR3 sequences, roughly 26% of them singletons. These records were also assigned to another study, of T cells of mothers and their children.

The sequencing sample was made of blood. The chain couples TRBV9 to TRBJ2-1; a possible D gene is TRBD2 (6 bases). The clonotype was recovered from a boy younger than 18 in good health. The CDR3 nucleotides read TGTGCCAGCAGCGTAGCAAGTCTAGCGGAGCAGTTCTTC. Its protein product is CASSVASLAEQFF. Complete variable domain (other parts from reference TRBV9 and TRBJ2-1): DSGVTQTPKHLITATGQRVTLRCSPRSGDLSVYWYQQSLDQGLQFLIQYYNGEERAKGNILERFSAQQFPDLHSELNLSSLELGDSALYFCASSVASLAEQFFGPGTRLTVL.